This TCR beta chain comes out of a study of blood T cell repertoires in COVID-19. Across the whole study: Both acute and convalescent COVID-19 samples were obtained from the United States, Italy and Spain. Nucleic acid was either cDNA or gDNA, and it came from T cells, B-cell-depleted T cells, or PBMCs.

The CDR3 consists of 15 residues. Germline V gives CDR1 WSHSY, CDR2 SAAADI. J gave up 1 base and V 5 bases, and 5 bases lay outside the gene matches. Under the authors' procedure: Reference gene primer amplification yielded estimated nucleated cell counts. TCRdb keeps only in-frame clones here, not all; method: immunoSEQ multiplex PCR. Clone size and V and J calls were adopted from that table, with D and trimming inferred from the DNA. The sample consists of 150,000 to 200,000 clones, roughly nine tenths of them appearing once. This clone was counted a single time. The sample comprised peripheral blood. This sequence originates from a man aged 65 to 79 with active or convalescent COVID-19. The gene calls are TRBV10-2 and TRBJ1-5, with 7 bases identical to TRBD1. The CDR3 here is CASSRQGGSNQPQHF. Here the CDR3 DNA reads TGCGCCAGCAGTAGACAGGGTGGGAGCAATCAGCCCCAGCATTTT.